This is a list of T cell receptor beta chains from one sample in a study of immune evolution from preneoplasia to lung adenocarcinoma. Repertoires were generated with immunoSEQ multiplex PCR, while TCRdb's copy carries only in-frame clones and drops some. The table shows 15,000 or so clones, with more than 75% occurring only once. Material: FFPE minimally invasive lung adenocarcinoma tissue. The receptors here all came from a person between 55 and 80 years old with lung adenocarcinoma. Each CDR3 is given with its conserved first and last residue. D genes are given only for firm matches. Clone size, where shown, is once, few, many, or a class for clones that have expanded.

cdr3_aa: CATRGRVEPGQGGNEQFF; cdr3_nt: TGTGCCACCAGGGGAAGAGTAGAGCCGGGACAGGGCGGGAATGAGCAGTTCTTC; clone_size: NA; d_call: TRBD1; j_call: TRBJ2-1; v_call: TRBV10-3
cdr3_aa: CASNYVGTEAFF; cdr3_nt: TGTGCCAGTAACTATGTGGGCACTGAAGCTTTCTTT; clone_size: NA; d_call: NA; j_call: TRBJ1-1; v_call: TRBV11-2
cdr3_aa: CASSEALAGGQYF; cdr3_nt: TGTGCCAGCAGTGAAGCGCTAGCGGGAGGTCAGTACTTC; clone_size: NA; d_call: TRBD2; j_call: TRBJ2-7; v_call: TRBV2
cdr3_aa: CASSSLTGTDTQYF; cdr3_nt: TGTGCCAGCAGCTCTTTGACAGGCACAGATACGCAGTATTTT; clone_size: NA; d_call: NA; j_call: TRBJ2-3; v_call: TRBV7-3
cdr3_aa: CASSSTTPYEQYF; cdr3_nt: TGTGCCAGCAGCTCTACGACCCCCTACGAGCAGTACTTC; clone_size: NA; d_call: NA; j_call: TRBJ2-7; v_call: TRBV11-3
cdr3_aa: CAISEGTSGSYEQYF; cdr3_nt: TGTGCCATCAGTGAGGGGACTAGCGGTTCCTACGAGCAGTACTTC; clone_size: few; d_call: TRBD2; j_call: TRBJ2-7; v_call: TRBV10-3
cdr3_aa: CASSSFVGNTGELFF; cdr3_nt: TGTGCCAGCAGCTCCTTTGTGGGAAACACCGGGGAGCTGTTTTTT; clone_size: NA; d_call: NA; j_call: TRBJ2-2; v_call: TRBV7-3
cdr3_aa: CASSFPRRFPNQPQHF; cdr3_nt: TGTGCCAGCAGTTTCCCCCGGAGATTTCCGAATCAGCCCCAGCATTTT; clone_size: NA; d_call: NA; j_call: TRBJ1-5; v_call: TRBV28
cdr3_aa: CSAVYPSDEQFF; cdr3_nt: TGCAGCGCTGTGTATCCCTCGGATGAGCAGTTCTTC; clone_size: few; d_call: NA; j_call: TRBJ2-1; v_call: TRBV29-1
cdr3_aa: CASSPLAVAYNEQFF; cdr3_nt: TGTGCCAGCAGCCCTCTAGCGGTAGCCTACAATGAGCAGTTCTTC; clone_size: NA; d_call: TRBD2; j_call: TRBJ2-1; v_call: TRBV7-8
cdr3_aa: CASRTGPWQPQHF; cdr3_nt: TGTGCCAGCAGGACAGGTCCGTGGCAGCCCCAGCATTTT; clone_size: few; d_call: NA; j_call: TRBJ1-5; v_call: TRBV6-4
cdr3_aa: CASSPDRESSPLHF; cdr3_nt: TGTGCCAGCAGTCCGGACAGAGAGTCTTCACCCCTCCACTTT; clone_size: NA; d_call: NA; j_call: TRBJ1-6; v_call: TRBV2